These 12 T cell receptor beta chains were all obtained from the same sample, sequenced in a study of shared clonotypes between healthy human individuals. Generated by immunoSEQ multiplex PCR, the TCRdb table keeps only in-frame clones and is missing some. The sample yields approximately 640,000 clones, about two thirds seen once. The sample comprised memory CD4+ T cells sorted from blood. Specified subset: CD45RA-negative fraction. The source of these receptors is a woman in her twenties or thirties in good health.

The rearrangement joins TRBV5-1 to TRBJ1-1; TRBD1 matches at 9 bases. Germline CDR1 reads SGHRS; CDR2 reads YFSETQ. The CDR3 consists of 15 residues. The J segment lost 3 bases and the V segment lost 3 bases, leaving 6 bases of the junction unmatched. The CDR3 spells CASSWGDRDYTEAFF. The DNA for the CDR3 is TGCGCCAGCAGCTGGGGGGACAGGGACTACACTGAAGCTTTCTTT.

This clone has at least ten counts. The V and J genes are TRBV2 and TRBJ1-2, with D possibly matching TRBD1 (5 bases). Trimming removed 2 bases from V and 13 bases from J, with 20 bases in between. This CDR3 is built from 14 residues. CDR1 and CDR2 from the germline V gene are SNHLY and FYNNEI. This CDR3 is CASSESVVWQGLTF. The DNA of the CDR3 is TGTGCCAGCAGTGAATCAGTGGTTTGGCAGGGACTCACCTTC.

The V gene is TRBV7-2, the J gene TRBJ2-3; 8 positions agree with TRBD2. CDR3 length: 16 amino acids. V shed 4 bases and J 3 bases; nucleotides not matched to a gene: 9. From germline, CDR1 is SGHTA and CDR2 FQGNSA. This CDR3 reads CASSSRTSYSTDTQYF. CDR3 in DNA: TGTGCCAGCAGCTCTCGGACTAGCTATTCAACAGATACGCAGTATTTT.

In the case of this clone: An end of the junction differs from the germline gene, which may be a read error. This chain joins TRBV10-3 and TRBJ1-2; D remains ambiguous. The CDR3 sequence is 13 residues long. Germline-derived CDR1 and CDR2 are ENHRY and SYGVKD. CDR3 protein: CASSYEGLHGYTF. The CDR3 DNA follows: TGTGCCAGCAGTTATGAAGGTTTGCATGGCTACACCTTC.

The chain recombines TRBV10-1 with TRBJ2-3; D is undetermined. Looked up from germline, CDR1 is WNHNN and CDR2 is SYGVQD (reference sequence). Trimming removed 5 bases from V and 0 bases from J, with 6 bases in between. The CDR3 extends over 13 amino acids. CDR3 DNA sequence: TGCGCCAGCAGTCTGGACAGCACAGATACGCAGTATTTT. Translating it yields CASSLDSTDTQYF.

This rearrangement joins TRBV27 to TRBJ1-2; maybe TRBD1 (6 bases). With 4 bases removed from V and 4 bases from J, the gap between germline ends came to 19 bases. Germline V gene data show CDR1 as MNHEY and CDR2 as SMNVEV (reference sequence). The CDR3 runs to 16 residues. This CDR3 reads CASSSTGLSVGYGYTF. The CDR3 DNA reads TGTGCCAGCAGTTCTACAGGGTTGTCAGTGGGCTATGGCTACACCTTC.

This clone has just one count. The chain joins TRBV7-9 to TRBJ2-6; no firm D call. Deletions cut 2 bases from V and 4 bases from J, with 9 bases between. This CDR3 contains 15 residues. The V gene's germline CDR1 is SEHNR and CDR2 FQNEAQ (reference sequence). CDR3 in amino acids: CASSLQLSGANVLTF. In nucleotides, the CDR3 is TGTGCCAGCAGCTTACAGTTGTCGGGGGCCAACGTCCTGACTTTC.

The rearrangement joins TRBV19 to TRBJ2-7, with 8 bases aligning to TRBD1. The length of the CDR3 is 13 residues. Looked up from germline, CDR1 is LNHDA and CDR2 is SQIVND (reference sequence). With 7 bases clipped from V and 2 bases from J, the junction kept 4 bases outside the gene matches. CDR3 nucleotide sequence: TGTGCCAGTACTACGACAGGGGCCTACGAGCAGTACTTC. Its translation is CASTTTGAYEQYF.

The chain links TRBV5-4 to TRBJ2-1; D is possibly TRBD1 (5 bases). Trimming left V 5 bases short and J 10 bases short, with 10 bases between. Germline V gene lookup returns CDR1 SGHNT and CDR2 YYREEE (reference sequence). This CDR3 contains 11 residues. The CDR3 nucleotides are TGTGCCAGCAGTTCCGACAGCGAGCAGTTCTTC. Amino acid sequence: CASSSDSEQFF.

The chain uses TRBV7-9 and TRBJ1-2, with TRBD1 matching over 9 bases. With V trimmed by 3 bases and J by 2 bases, 10 bases remained unmatched. The CDR3 loop spans 17 amino acids. Germline V lookup: CDR1 SEHNR, CDR2 FQNEAQ (reference sequence). This CDR3 reads CASSFLYAGTGNYGYTF. The CDR3 DNA follows: TGTGCCAGCAGCTTCCTCTACGCTGGGACAGGGAACTATGGCTACACCTTC.

This chain uses TRBV4-1 with TRBJ2-2; perhaps TRBD2 as D (6 bases). Germline V gene data show CDR1 as MGHRA and CDR2 as YSYEKL. The CDR3 runs 18 residues. V dropped 3 bases and J dropped 1 base, with 18 bases sitting between them. The CDR3 spells CASSQTRLRRENTGELFF. The CDR3 nucleotides read TGCGCCAGCAGCCAGACCCGGTTGCGGCGGGAGAACACCGGGGAGCTGTTTTTT.

The genes are TRBV29-1 and TRBJ2-5, with a weak D call TRBD2 (5 bases). This CDR3 has 14 amino acids. Germline V gene sequence: CDR1 SQVTM, CDR2 ANQGSEA. V lost 4 bases and J 0 bases, leaving 12 bases between the germline ends. The CDR3 loop is CSVAGLTDQETQYF. The CDR3 nucleotides are TGCAGCGTTGCGGGGTTAACCGACCAAGAGACCCAGTACTTC.